This TCR beta chain was sequenced in a study of CXCR3 chemokines and chemotherapy response in bladder cancer. V was pared by 3 bases and J by 3 bases, with 9 bases between. Germline V gives CDR1 GTSNPN, CDR2 SVGIG (reference sequence). The CDR3 has 12 residues. MiXCR, applied by TCRdb to the PCR reads, yields one record per CDR3 protein. The profile shows about 8,100 distinct CDR3 sequences, 10% to 15% of them singletons. The receptor was isolated from a human donor with bladder cancer that responded to neoadjuvant chemotherapy. The V gene is TRBV30, the J gene TRBJ2-7; D possibly corresponds to TRBD2 (5 bases). This sample was gathered from a patient whose treatment included neoadjuvant chemotherapy. The CDR3 protein is CAWRAGVYEQYF. In DNA, the CDR3 is TGTGCCTGGAGGGCCGGGGTCTACGAGCAGTACTTC.